This TCR beta chain appears in the sequencing data of a study of T cell repertoires in cytomegalovirus infection. The CDR3 runs to 13 residues. Germline V gene lookup returns CDR1 SGHVS and CDR2 FNYEAQ. V was trimmed by 5 bases and J by 3 bases, leaving 10 bases between them. TCRdb recomputed calls from the reads with MiXCR, one row per CDR3 protein. Altogether roughly 640,000 distinct CDR3 sequences are present, 24% being singletons, with the ten largest covering 6.5% to 10%. The source is a human donor in good health (CMV status not recorded). Some clones in this sample may be carry-over from other donors' samples. The sequencing sample was made of CD8+ T cells from PBMCs. The rearrangement uses TRBV7-6 and TRBJ1-2, with a possible D match to TRBD1 (5 bases). In DNA form, the CDR3 reads TGTGCCAGCAGCCTAAAAGGGGACTATGGCTACACCTTC. Amino acid sequence: CASSLKGDYGYTF.